This entry lists 24 T cell receptor beta chains sequenced from one sample in a study of blood T cell repertoires in COVID-19. Assay: immunoSEQ multiplex PCR; the TCRdb copy retains only in-frame clones and omits some. The repertoire holds about 220,000 clones, 82% seen once, with 5.2% in the top ten. Material for sequencing was peripheral blood. These receptors came from a woman in her 70s with COVID-19, enrolled during active disease.

V and J are TRBV7-3 and TRBJ2-2, with 11 bases that match TRBD2. This CDR3 is built from 17 residues. After removal of 5 bases from V and 6 bases from J, the junction contained 11 bases not matched to a gene. The germline V gene has CDR1 SGHTA and CDR2 FQGTGA. The CDR3 region is CASSKTTSGIRAGELFF. The CDR3 DNA reads TGTGCCAGCAGCAAAACGACTAGCGGGATTCGGGCCGGGGAGCTGTTTTTT.

V usage is TRBV9 and J usage is TRBJ2-2, with 13 bases that match TRBD2. Germline V gene data show CDR1 as SGDLS and CDR2 as YYNGEE. The trim removed 0 bases at V and 6 bases at J, leaving 2 bases unmatched. This CDR3 is 16 amino acids long. CDR3 loop: CASSVGTSGSAGELFF. The CDR3 DNA reads TGTGCCAGCAGCGTAGGGACTAGCGGGAGCGCCGGGGAGCTGTTTTTT.

The rearrangement uses TRBV5-4 and TRBJ2-7; D is perhaps TRBD1 (7 bases). Germline assignment: CDR1 SGHNT and CDR2 YYREEE (reference sequence). CDR3 size: 17 residues. Trimming shortened V by 1 base and J by 5 bases, and 22 bases separated the two germline ends. The CDR3 nucleotides are TGTGCCAGCAGCTTGTTGGTGGGAATCAGGGGGGAGAACGAGCAGTACTTC. Residues: CASSLLVGIRGENEQYF.

This chain joins TRBV6-2 or TRBV6-3 and TRBJ2-7; 10 nucleotides align to TRBD2. The germline V gene has CDR1 MNHEY and CDR2 SVGEGT. J lost 3 bases, V lost 0 bases, and 2 bases had no gene match. This CDR3 is built from 15 residues. The CDR3 bases are TGTGCCAGCAGTTACTCCCTAGCGGGAGTCTACGAGCAGTACTTC. Amino acids: CASSYSLAGVYEQYF.

The genes are TRBV5-5 and TRBJ1-2; 7 nucleotides align to TRBD1. Germline V gives CDR1 SGHKS, CDR2 YYEKEE (reference sequence). Trimming removed 5 bases from V and 4 bases from J; junction bases left unmatched: 11. The CDR3 consists of 15 residues. In DNA, the CDR3 is TGTGCCAGCAGAGAGACCGGGACAGAAGTCTATGGCTACACCTTC. It is translated as CASRETGTEVYGYTF.

The DNA of the CDR3 is TGTGCCAGCAGCCTGGGAGGTCTATGGGGCACTGAAGCTTTCTTT. Encoded protein: CASSLGGLWGTEAFF. The rearrangement uses TRBV28 and TRBJ1-1; D call uncertain. Trimming took off 6 bases at V and 4 bases at J, with 18 bases between the two ends. The CDR3 is 15 residues long. In germline, CDR1 is MDHEN, CDR2 SYDVKM. Complete variable domain (other parts from reference TRBV28 and TRBJ1-1): DVKVTQSSRYLVKRTGEKVFLECVQDMDHENMFWYRQDPGLGLRLIYFSYDVKMKEKGDIPEGYSVSREKKERFSLILESASTNQTSMYLCASSLGGLWGTEAFFGQGTRLTVV.

This chain uses TRBV6-4 with TRBJ1-1; D is unresolved. Trimming left V 10 bases short and J 1 base short, with 13 bases between. The CDR3 sequence is 13 residues long. Germline assignment: CDR1 MRHNA and CDR2 SNTAGT. CDR3 protein: CATKTTRNTEAFF. The CDR3 nucleotides read TGTGCCACCAAGACTACACGGAACACTGAAGCTTTCTTT.

V usage is TRBV5-1 and J usage is TRBJ2-7, with a tentative D call TRBD2 (5 bases). The germline V gene encodes CDR1 SGHRS and CDR2 YFSETQ. CDR3 size: 15 residues. Trimming pared 4 bases from V and 2 bases from J, leaving 16 bases between. The CDR3 is CASSPTSGLAYEQYF. The CDR3 DNA is TGCGCCAGCAGCCCTACCTCGGGGTTGGCCTACGAGCAGTACTTC.

The chain joins TRBV7-2 to TRBJ1-1; 8 nucleotides match TRBD1. V shed 4 bases and J 5 bases; nucleotides not matched to a gene: 3. Per the germline V gene, CDR1 is SGHTA and CDR2 is FQGNSA. CDR3 length equals 13 residues. The CDR3 region is CASSSGGRTEAFF. Written as DNA, the CDR3 is TGTGCCAGCAGCTCAGGGGGCAGGACTGAAGCTTTCTTT.

The chain carries TRBV2 and TRBJ2-1; a possible D gene is TRBD1 (7 bases). CDR3 size: 14 residues. Per germline, CDR1 SNHLY and CDR2 FYNNEI. The germline V and J ends were trimmed by 5 bases and 5 bases, with 13 bases remaining between them. The CDR3 is CASSRQGGHNEQFF. The CDR3, as DNA: TGTGCCAGCAGTCGACAGGGAGGTCACAATGAGCAGTTCTTC.

The chain links TRBV15 to TRBJ2-5, with TRBD1 as a possible D gene (6 bases). V was clipped by 0 bases and J by 2 bases, with 19 bases between them. Germline assignment: CDR1 LNHNV and CDR2 YYDKDF (reference sequence). This CDR3 is built from 18 residues. The CDR3 protein is CATSREVRRGGGQETQYF. In nucleotides, the CDR3 is TGTGCCACCAGCAGAGAAGTGCGTCGAGGGGGTGGGCAAGAGACCCAGTACTTC.

This clone was seen a handful of times. The rearrangement uses TRBV28 and TRBJ2-7; no firm D call. This CDR3 spans 12 amino acids. V lost 2 bases, J lost 4 bases, and 6 bases lay in between. CDR1 and CDR2 (germline): MDHEN, SYDVKM. CDR3: CASSLTQYEQYF. In DNA, the CDR3 is TGTGCCAGCAGTTTAACCCAGTACGAGCAGTACTTC.

The genes are TRBV12-5 and TRBJ1-1; weak D call: TRBD1 (6 bases). Germline values: CDR1 LGHNT, CDR2 FRNRAP. The CDR3 contains 15 residues. The ends were cut back, 3 bases at V and 0 bases at J, with 11 bases in the middle. CDR3 bases: TGTGCTAGTGGTTTTTCAGGGACAATGAACACTGAAGCTTTCTTT. It specifies CASGFSGTMNTEAFF.

The rearrangement links TRBV27 to TRBJ2-1, with 9 positions matching TRBD1. V lost 3 bases and J lost 2; bases outside the gene matches: 8. CDR1 MNHEY and CDR2 SMNVEV come from the germline V gene (reference sequence). This CDR3 is 17 amino acids long. CDR3 amino acids: CASSFLTGTGTYNEQFF. The CDR3 DNA reads as TGTGCCAGCAGTTTTCTAACTGGGACAGGGACCTACAATGAGCAGTTCTTC.

V usage is TRBV2 and J usage is TRBJ2-7, with 7 bases matching TRBD2. Germline CDR1 and CDR2: SNHLY and FYNNEI. V gave up 4 bases and J gave up 3 bases; unmatched junction bases: 6. This CDR3 has 14 amino acids. The CDR3 loop reads CASSARTRSYEQYF. CDR3 coding DNA: TGTGCCAGCAGTGCAAGGACTAGGAGCTACGAGCAGTACTTC.

The rearrangement joins TRBV11-2 to TRBJ2-3; 8 nucleotides line up with TRBD2. The junction had 15 bases not matched to a gene; V was cut back by 5 bases and J by 11 bases. The V gene's germline CDR1 is SGHAT and CDR2 FQNNGV. This CDR3 is built from 15 residues. The CDR3 bases are TGTGCCAGCAGCCCCCAGGCCGGGAGGGCGCAAAGGCAGTATTTT. Amino acid sequence: CASSPQAGRAQRQYF.

The V and J genes are TRBV2 and TRBJ2-7; 7 bases fit TRBD1. CDR1 and CDR2 from the germline V gene are SNHLY and FYNNEI. Trimming took 11 bases from V and 6 from J; bases not matched to a gene: 13. The CDR3 sequence is 13 residues long. The CDR3 spells CASYSQGEGEQYF. The CDR3 bases are TGTGCCTCCTATTCCCAGGGGGAAGGCGAGCAGTACTTC.

J is TRBJ1-6 and V is TRBV5-5; 9 bases map to TRBD1. The CDR3 extends over 15 amino acids. With 2 bases clipped from V and 7 bases from J, the junction kept 4 bases outside the gene matches. Germline assignment: CDR1 SGHKS and CDR2 YYEKEE (reference sequence). CDR3 DNA: TGTGCCAGCAGCTTCCAGGGACAGGGAAATTCACCCCTCCACTTT. Translation gives CASSFQGQGNSPLHF.

The chain carries TRBV6-4 and TRBJ1-1; 12 bases align to TRBD1. Germline CDR1 reads MRHNA; CDR2 reads SNTAGT. The CDR3 is 20 residues long. The J segment lost 11 bases and the V segment lost 6 bases, leaving 28 bases of the junction unmatched. CDR3 sequence: CASRTALILKRDRGRWGAFF. In DNA form, the CDR3 reads TGTGCCAGCAGAACCGCCTTGATTTTAAAGCGGGACAGGGGGCGTTGGGGTGCTTTCTTT.

The V call is TRBV3-1 (or the pseudogene TRBV3-2), the J call TRBJ1-4; possibly TRBD1 for D (5 bases). CDR1 and CDR2 from the germline V gene are LGHDT and YNNKEL (reference sequence). The CDR3 has 14 amino acids. The V end was cut by 3 bases, the J end by 6 bases, with 11 bases between. The CDR3 nucleotides read TGTGCCAGCAGCCAGGGGGGTTGGGATGAAAAACTGTTTTTT. Its protein product is CASSQGGWDEKLFF.

The chain couples TRBV2 to TRBJ1-2, with 8 bases lining up with TRBD1. There are 14 residues in the CDR3. Germline CDR1 is SNHLY and CDR2 is FYNNEI. V shed 6 bases and J 0 bases; nucleotides not matched to a gene: 3. The CDR3 DNA sequence: TGTGCCAGCAGGGGGACAGGCGCTAACTATGGCTACACCTTC. It translates to CASRGTGANYGYTF.

The V call is TRBV28, the J call TRBJ1-2; the match to TRBD1 covers 7 bases. After removal of 2 bases from V and 3 bases from J, the junction contained 0 bases not matched to a gene. In germline, CDR1 is MDHEN, CDR2 SYDVKM. The CDR3 covers 13 residues. The CDR3 nucleotides read TGTGCCAGCAGTTTAACAGGGGACTATGGCTACACCTTC. Protein: CASSLTGDYGYTF.

This clone was detected only a few times. Relative to the germline gene, one junction end is altered; a read error may explain this. The gene calls are TRBV28 and TRBJ1-1; possible D gene TRBD1, 5 bases. The CDR3 totals 12 residues. Germline loops: CDR1 MDHEN, CDR2 SYDVKM. The DNA for the CDR3 is TGTGCCACCATCCGGGGGTACACCGAAGCTTTCTTT. It encodes CATIRGYTEAFF.

The V and J genes are TRBV6-5 and TRBJ1-3; a weak D match, TRBD1 (6 bases). Germline lookup yields CDR1 MNHEY and CDR2 SVGAGI. The V end lost 0 bases, the J end lost 10 bases, and 10 bases lay between the germline ends. There are 13 residues in the CDR3. CDR3 loop: CASSYSRGGTIYF. Here the CDR3 DNA reads TGTGCCAGCAGTTACTCCAGGGGCGGTACCATATATTTT.